This is a list of T cell receptor beta chains from one sample in a study of blood T cell repertoires in COVID-19. Generated by immunoSEQ multiplex PCR, the TCRdb table keeps only in-frame clones and is missing some. The sample carries approximately 300,000 clones, approximately 86% recorded once. Sequences were obtained from PBMCs or T cells enriched from blood (not recorded which). These TCRs come from a woman younger than 30 who had recovered from COVID-19. CDR3s include the opening cysteine and the closing phenylalanine or tryptophan. Fields, in order: D gene, V gene, J gene, clone size, CDR3 DNA, CDR3 protein. A D gene is named only where the DNA matches it firmly. Not every row has a clone size; where given, it reads once, few, many or a size class.

-	TRBV7-9	TRBJ2-5	-	TGTGCCAGCAGGTCGGGACAATTGTACCAAGAGACCCAGTACTTC	CASRSGQLYQETQYF
TRBD2	TRBV5-8	TRBJ2-3	-	TGTGCCAGCAGCTGGACTAGCGGGGGGGAAAACGCAGATACGCAGTATTTT	CASSWTSGGENADTQYF
-	TRBV25-1	TRBJ1-4	-	TGTGCCAGCAGTCCTTCAGGTCGGGAAAAACTGTTTTTT	CASSPSGREKLFF
TRBD1	TRBV6-6	TRBJ2-3	-	TGTGCCAGCAGGGACAGGGTGTCCGGCACAGATACGCAGTATTTT	CASRDRVSGTDTQYF
TRBD1	TRBV2	TRBJ1-6	-	TGTGCCAGCAGTGAAGCGGCAATTGGGACAGGGAATTCACCCCTCCACTTT	CASSEAAIGTGNSPLHF
-	TRBV2	TRBJ1-5	-	TGTGCCAGCACAGCAGGCTACAATCAGCCCCAGCATTTT	CASTAGYNQPQHF
-	TRBV6-2/TRBV6-3	TRBJ2-7	-	TGTGCCAGCAGCGATACAGGGCACAGTCACGAGCAGTACTTC	CASSDTGHSHEQYF
-	TRBV30	TRBJ2-3	-	TGTGCCTGGACCCCGGACAGTCCTAGCACAGATACGCAGTATTTT	CAWTPDSPSTDTQYF
TRBD2	TRBV7-3	TRBJ2-1	-	TGTGCCAGCAGCAATGGACTAGCGGCGTACAATGAGCAGTTCTTC	CASSNGLAAYNEQFF
-	TRBV29-1	TRBJ2-5	-	TGCAGCGTTGAACGGTCCGCCGGGGAGACCCAGTACTTC	CSVERSAGETQYF
TRBD1	TRBV4-3	TRBJ2-1	-	TGCGCCAGCAGCCAAAACAGGGGGTTCGATGAGCAGTTCTTC	CASSQNRGFDEQFF
-	TRBV3-1/TRBV3-2	TRBJ2-7	-	TGTGCCAGCAGCCAAGTTCCAGGCGAGCAGTACTTC	CASSQVPGEQYF
-	TRBV28	TRBJ2-7	-	TGTGCCAGCAGTCCTCACAGAGCCGGGACAAGATCCTACGAGCAGTACTTC	CASSPHRAGTRSYEQYF
-	TRBV10-3	TRBJ1-1	few	TGTGCCATCAGTGAGACGGGACAAGAGAACACTGAAGCTTTCTTT	CAISETGQENTEAFF
TRBD2	TRBV25-1	TRBJ2-5	-	TGTGCCAGCAGTGAATGGGGCGGGGGAGAGACCCAGTACTTC	CASSEWGGGETQYF
-	TRBV15	TRBJ1-3	-	TGTGCCACCAGCAAGATGGGCTCAGGGTCTGGAAACACCATATATTTT	CATSKMGSGSGNTIYF
TRBD1	TRBV9	TRBJ1-2	few	TGTGCCAGCAGCCCAAGGATGCTATTATCTCGGGACAGGCCCTATGGCTACACCTTC	CASSPRMLLSRDRPYGYTF
-	TRBV29-1	TRBJ2-2	-	TGCAGCGCGAGACGGGCGTTAGGAGGCACCGGGGAGCTGTTTTTT	CSARRALGGTGELFF
TRBD1	TRBV28	TRBJ1-1	few	TGTGCCAGCAGGGGAACAGGGGCGGCTTTCTTT	CASRGTGAAFF
TRBD2	TRBV4-3	TRBJ2-1	-	TGCGCCAGCAGCCCTGGACTAGCGGGGACTTGGGAGCAGTTCTTC	CASSPGLAGTWEQFF
TRBD1	TRBV4-3	TRBJ1-2	few	TGCGCCAGCAGCCTACTCTTAGGGACAGGCGGAAACTATGGCTACACCTTC	CASSLLLGTGGNYGYTF
-	TRBV28	TRBJ1-4	-	TGTGCCAGCAGTTCCGACAGGTTTTATGAAAAACTGTTTTTT	CASSSDRFYEKLFF
TRBD1	TRBV7-8	TRBJ2-5	-	TGTGCCAGCGGAGACAGGGGGACGTCGGAGACCCAGTACTTC	CASGDRGTSETQYF
TRBD1	TRBV4-1	TRBJ2-6	-	TGCGCCAGCAGCCTCCCCGGACAGGCTGGGGCCAACGTCCTGACTTTC	CASSLPGQAGANVLTF
-	TRBV6-8	TRBJ2-7	-	TGTGCCACGGAGGAGTACGAGCAGTACTTC	CATEEYEQYF
TRBD2	TRBV7-2	TRBJ2-7	-	TGTGCCAGCAGTCTCCTCGGGACTAGCGGGAGCGAGCAGTACTTC	CASSLLGTSGSEQYF
-	TRBV5-1	TRBJ1-2	-	TGCGCCAGCAGCTTCGGCAGGGGCTATGGCTACACCTTC	CASSFGRGYGYTF
TRBD1	TRBV7-9	TRBJ1-5	-	TGTGCCAGCAGCGTTCCCCCGGGACAGGGACGGAGTCAGCCCCAGCATTTT	CASSVPPGQGRSQPQHF
-	TRBV10-1	TRBJ2-3	-	TGCGCCAGCAGGGAGGTACTCCACACAGATACGCAGTATTTT	CASREVLHTDTQYF
-	TRBV19	TRBJ1-4	-	TGTGCCAGTAGCTCGCGGCTGCCTCGGCCGGAGAGAGCAACTAATGAAAAACTGTTTTTT	CASSSRLPRPERATNEKLFF
TRBD1	TRBV7-8	TRBJ1-3	few	TGTGCCAGCAGCTTAGGGAACAGGGGATCTGGAAACACCATATATTTT	CASSLGNRGSGNTIYF
-	TRBV5-6	TRBJ1-6	-	TGTGCCAGCACCAATCTAACTACCTATAATTCACCCCTCCACTTT	CASTNLTTYNSPLHF
-	TRBV19	TRBJ2-7	-	TGTGCCAGTAGTACCTTTTCAGGGTCCTACGAGCAGTACTTC	CASSTFSGSYEQYF
TRBD1	TRBV7-2	TRBJ2-3	-	TGTGCCAGCAGCTACTGGACAGGTAGCACAGATACGCAGTATTTT	CASSYWTGSTDTQYF
TRBD2	TRBV5-1	TRBJ2-7	-	TGCGCCAGCAGCTTGGCCGCTAGCGGGACCTACGAGCAGTACTTC	CASSLAASGTYEQYF
-	TRBV28	TRBJ2-5	-	TGTGCCAGCAGCTATAGAGGGACACTACAAGAGACCCAGTACTTC	CASSYRGTLQETQYF
TRBD1	TRBV10-1	TRBJ2-7	once	TGCGCCAGCAGTGACCCGGGACAGCCCTACGAGCAGTACTTC	CASSDPGQPYEQYF
-	TRBV27	TRBJ1-2	-	TGTGCCAGCAGTTGGGGATGGACGGGACTGTACACCTTC	CASSWGWTGLYTF
-	TRBV5-1	TRBJ1-1	-	TGCGCCAGCAGCTTGGGGCAGGGAGGGACTGAAGCTTTCTTT	CASSLGQGGTEAFF
-	TRBV4-3	TRBJ1-5	once	TGCGCCAGCAGCCAAGACCTCGCGCCCAGCGGGAGCAATCAGCCCCAGCATTTT	CASSQDLAPSGSNQPQHF
-	TRBV3-1/TRBV3-2	TRBJ1-2	-	TGTGCCAGCAGCTCCCGGGCCTCCGGGGGCTATGGCTACACCTTC	CASSSRASGGYGYTF